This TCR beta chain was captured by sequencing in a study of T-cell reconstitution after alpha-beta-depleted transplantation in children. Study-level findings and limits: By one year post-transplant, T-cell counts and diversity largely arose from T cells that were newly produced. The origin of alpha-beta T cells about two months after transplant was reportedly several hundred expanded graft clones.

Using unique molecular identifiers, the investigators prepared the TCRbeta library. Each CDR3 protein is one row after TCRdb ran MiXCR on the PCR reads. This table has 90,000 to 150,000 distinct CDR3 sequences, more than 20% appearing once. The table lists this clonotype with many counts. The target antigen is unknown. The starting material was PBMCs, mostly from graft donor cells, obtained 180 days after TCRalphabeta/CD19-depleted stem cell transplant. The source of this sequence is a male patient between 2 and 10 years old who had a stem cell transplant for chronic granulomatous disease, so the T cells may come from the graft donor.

CDR3 sequence (DNA): TGTGCCAGCAGCCCCTACGTGGCAGACGAGCAGTACTTC. Residues: CASSPYVADEQYF. The V and J genes are TRBV7-9 and TRBJ2-7, with D unresolved. The CDR3 length is 13 residues. Germline V lookup: CDR1 SEHNR, CDR2 FQNEAQ (reference sequence). Trimming pared 5 bases from V and 5 bases from J, leaving 13 bases between.